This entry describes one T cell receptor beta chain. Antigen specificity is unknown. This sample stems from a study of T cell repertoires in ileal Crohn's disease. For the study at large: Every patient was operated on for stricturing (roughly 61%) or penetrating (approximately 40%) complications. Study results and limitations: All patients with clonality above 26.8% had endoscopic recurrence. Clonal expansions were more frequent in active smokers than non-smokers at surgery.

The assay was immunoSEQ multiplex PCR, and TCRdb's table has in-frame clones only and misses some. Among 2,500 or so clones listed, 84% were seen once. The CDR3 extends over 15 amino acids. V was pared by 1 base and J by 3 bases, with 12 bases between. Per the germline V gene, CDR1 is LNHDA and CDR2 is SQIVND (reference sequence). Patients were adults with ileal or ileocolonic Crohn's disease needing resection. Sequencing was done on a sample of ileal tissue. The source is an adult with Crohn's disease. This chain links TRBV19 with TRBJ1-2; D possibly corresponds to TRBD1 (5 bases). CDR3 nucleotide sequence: TGTGCCAGTAGTATAGGCGGGACGGGTGACTATGGCTACACCTTC. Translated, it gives CASSIGGTGDYGYTF.